A single sample is the source of the 4 T cell receptor beta chains below, sequenced in a study of STAT3 mutations in large granular lymphocyte leukemia. Libraries were prepared by immunoSEQ multiplex PCR; TCRdb keeps only in-frame clonotypes and omits some of them. The table shows about 4,000 clones, with 82% occurring only once. Overall study results and limits: In T-cell large granular lymphocyte leukemia, about half of patients showed multiple immunodominant subclonotypes.

These receptors' antigens are unknown. Sequencing used peripheral blood mononuclear cells. Receptors originate from a boy aged 5-17 years with T-cell large granular lymphocyte leukemia. Some clones in this sample may be carry-over from other donors' samples.

This clone was picked up one time. The chain employs TRBV7-9 and TRBJ2-7, with TRBD1 matching 7 bases. The V gene's germline CDR1 is SEHNR and CDR2 FQNEAQ (reference sequence). V gave up 6 bases and J gave up 4 bases; unmatched junction bases: 9. The CDR3 runs to 14 residues. This CDR3 is CASSFTGVGYEQYF. CDR3 nucleotide sequence: TGTGCCAGCAGTTTTACAGGGGTCGGATACGAGCAGTACTTC.

This rearrangement joins TRBV30 to TRBJ1-5; D gene ambiguous. Per germline, CDR1 GTSNPN and CDR2 SVGIG (reference sequence). With 5 bases removed from V and 0 bases from J, the gap between germline ends came to 8 bases. This CDR3 comprises 13 residues. CDR3: CAWQIGSNQPQHF. The CDR3 DNA follows: TGTGCCTGGCAGATTGGTAGCAATCAGCCCCAGCATTTT.

J is TRBJ2-5 and V is TRBV7-9; 15 bases are a match to TRBD2. The CDR3 is made up of 18 amino acids. Germline CDR1 and CDR2: SEHNR and FQNEAQ (reference sequence). With V trimmed by 5 bases and J by 4 bases, 11 bases remained unmatched. As DNA, the CDR3 is TGTGCCAGCAGCGCCGACCGGACTAGCGGGGGGGCCGGAGAGACCCAGTACTTC. Translated, it gives CASSADRTSGGAGETQYF.

The chain employs TRBV29-1 and TRBJ2-1; 13 positions agree with TRBD2. CDR1 SQVTM and CDR2 ANQGSEA come from the germline V gene. CDR3 size: 16 residues. V shed 5 bases, J shed 1 base, and the junction held 5 bases outside the gene matches. The CDR3 bases are TGCAGCGTTCCGACTAGCGGGAGGCAATCCTACAATGAGCAGTTCTTC. Its translation: CSVPTSGRQSYNEQFF.